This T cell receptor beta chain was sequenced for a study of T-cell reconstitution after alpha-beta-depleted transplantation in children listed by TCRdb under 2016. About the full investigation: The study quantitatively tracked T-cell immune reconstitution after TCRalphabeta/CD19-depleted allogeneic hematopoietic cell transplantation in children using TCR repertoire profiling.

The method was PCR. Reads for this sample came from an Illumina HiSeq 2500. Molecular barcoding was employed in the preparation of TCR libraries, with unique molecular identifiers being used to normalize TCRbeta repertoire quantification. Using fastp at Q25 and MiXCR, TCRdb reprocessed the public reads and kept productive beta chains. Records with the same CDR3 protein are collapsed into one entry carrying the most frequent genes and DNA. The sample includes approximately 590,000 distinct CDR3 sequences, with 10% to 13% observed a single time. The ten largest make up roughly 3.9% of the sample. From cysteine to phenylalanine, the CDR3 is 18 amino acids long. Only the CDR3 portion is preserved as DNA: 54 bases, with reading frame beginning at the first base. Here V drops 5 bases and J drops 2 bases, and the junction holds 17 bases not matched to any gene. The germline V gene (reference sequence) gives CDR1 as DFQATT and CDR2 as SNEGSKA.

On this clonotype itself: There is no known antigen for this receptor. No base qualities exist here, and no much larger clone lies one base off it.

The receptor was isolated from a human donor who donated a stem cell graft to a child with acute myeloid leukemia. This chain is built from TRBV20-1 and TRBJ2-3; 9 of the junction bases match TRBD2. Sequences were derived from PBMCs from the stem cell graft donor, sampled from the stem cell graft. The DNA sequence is TGCAGTGCTGACCCCTGGCGGGAGGGCCGGGGGCACACAGATACGCAGTATTTT. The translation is CSADPWREGRGHTDTQYF.